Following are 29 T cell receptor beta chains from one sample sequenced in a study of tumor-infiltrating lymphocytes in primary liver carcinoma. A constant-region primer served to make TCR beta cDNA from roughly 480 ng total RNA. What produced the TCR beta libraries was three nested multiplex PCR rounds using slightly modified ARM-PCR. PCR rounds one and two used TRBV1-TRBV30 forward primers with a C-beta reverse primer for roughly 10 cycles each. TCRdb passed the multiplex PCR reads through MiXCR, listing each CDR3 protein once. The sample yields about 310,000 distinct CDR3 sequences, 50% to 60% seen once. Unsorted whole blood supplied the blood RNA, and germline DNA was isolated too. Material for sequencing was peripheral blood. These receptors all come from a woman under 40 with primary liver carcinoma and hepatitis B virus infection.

CDR3 bases: TGTGCCAGCAGCCGACTAGGGGGCCTCCAAGAGACCCAGTACTTC. Encoded protein: CASSRLGGLQETQYF. V gene TRBV12-3 or TRBV12-4 combines with J gene TRBJ2-5; D possibly corresponds to TRBD1 (7 bases). The CDR3 length is 15 residues. The V gene lost 6 bases and the J gene lost 1 base, with 15 bases spanning the gap.

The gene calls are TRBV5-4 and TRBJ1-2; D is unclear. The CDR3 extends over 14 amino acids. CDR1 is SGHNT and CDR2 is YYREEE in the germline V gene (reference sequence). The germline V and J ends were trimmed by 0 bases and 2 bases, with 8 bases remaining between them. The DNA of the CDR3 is TGTGCCAGCAGCTTGGAACGTCGAAACTATGGCTACACCTTC. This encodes CASSLERRNYGYTF.

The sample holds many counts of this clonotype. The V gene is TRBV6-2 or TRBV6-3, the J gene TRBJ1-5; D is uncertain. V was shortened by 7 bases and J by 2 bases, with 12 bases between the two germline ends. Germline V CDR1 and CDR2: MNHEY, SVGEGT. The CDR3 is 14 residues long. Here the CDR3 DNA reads TGTGCCAGCACCACACCCCGGGGCAATCAGCCCCAGCATTTT. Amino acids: CASTTPRGNQPQHF.

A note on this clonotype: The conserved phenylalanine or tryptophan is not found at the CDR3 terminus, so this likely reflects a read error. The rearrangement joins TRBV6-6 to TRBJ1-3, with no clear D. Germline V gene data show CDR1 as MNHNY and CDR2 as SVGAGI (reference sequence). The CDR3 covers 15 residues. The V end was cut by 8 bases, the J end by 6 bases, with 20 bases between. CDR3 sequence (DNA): TGTGCCAGCTCTCCGGGGTCGGCCCTATTAAACACCATATATTCT. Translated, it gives CASSPGSALLNTIYS.

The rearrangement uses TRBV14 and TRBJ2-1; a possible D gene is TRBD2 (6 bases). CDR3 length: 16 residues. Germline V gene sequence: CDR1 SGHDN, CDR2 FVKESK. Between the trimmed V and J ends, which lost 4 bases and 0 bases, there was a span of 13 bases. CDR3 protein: CASSLHSGSSYNEQFF. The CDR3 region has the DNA TGTGCCAGCAGCCTTCATAGCGGAAGCTCCTACAATGAGCAGTTCTTC. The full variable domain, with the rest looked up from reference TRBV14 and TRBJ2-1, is EAGVTQFPSHSVIEKGQTVTLRCDPISGHDNLYWYRRVMGKEIKFLLHFVKESKQDESGMPNNRFLAERTGGTYSTLKVQPAELEDSGVYFCASSLHSGSSYNEQFFGPGTRLTVL.

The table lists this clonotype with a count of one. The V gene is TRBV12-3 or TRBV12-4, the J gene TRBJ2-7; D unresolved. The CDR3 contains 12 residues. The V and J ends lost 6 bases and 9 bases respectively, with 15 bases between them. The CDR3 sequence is CASSPDPSGQYF. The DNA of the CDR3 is TGTGCCAGCAGCCCAGACCCATCCGGGCAGTACTTC.

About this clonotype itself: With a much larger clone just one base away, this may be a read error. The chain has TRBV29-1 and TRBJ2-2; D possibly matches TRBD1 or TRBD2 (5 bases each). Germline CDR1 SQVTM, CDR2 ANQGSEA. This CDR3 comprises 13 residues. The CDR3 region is CSVIRRGTGELSF. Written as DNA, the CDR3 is TGCAGCGTCATAAGAAGGGGCACCGGGGAGCTGTCTTTT.

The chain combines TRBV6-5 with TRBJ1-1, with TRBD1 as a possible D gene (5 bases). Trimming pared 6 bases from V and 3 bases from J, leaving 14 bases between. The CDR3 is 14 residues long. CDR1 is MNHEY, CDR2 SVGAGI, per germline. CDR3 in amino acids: CASRDPGLDTEAFF. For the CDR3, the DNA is TGTGCCAGCAGGGATCCGGGGCTGGACACTGAAGCTTTCTTT.

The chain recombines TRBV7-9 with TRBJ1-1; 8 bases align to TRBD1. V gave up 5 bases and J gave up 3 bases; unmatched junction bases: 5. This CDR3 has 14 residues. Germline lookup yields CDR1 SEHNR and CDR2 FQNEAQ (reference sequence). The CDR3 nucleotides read TGTGCCAGCAGCCTGCGACAGGGGTACACTGAAGCTTTCTTT. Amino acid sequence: CASSLRQGYTEAFF. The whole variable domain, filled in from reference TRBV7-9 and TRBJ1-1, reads DTGVSQNPRHKITKRGQNVTFRCDPISEHNRLYWYRQTLGQGPEFLTYFQNEAQLEKSRLLSDRFSAERPKGSFSTLEIQRTEQGDSAMYLCASSLRQGYTEAFFGQGTRLTVV.

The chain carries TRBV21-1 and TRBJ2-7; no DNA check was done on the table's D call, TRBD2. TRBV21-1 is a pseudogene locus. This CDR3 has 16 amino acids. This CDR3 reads CASSPPPGLHPYEQYF. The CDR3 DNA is TGTGCCAGCAGTCCGCCTCCGGGACTACACCCCTACGAGCAGTACTTC.

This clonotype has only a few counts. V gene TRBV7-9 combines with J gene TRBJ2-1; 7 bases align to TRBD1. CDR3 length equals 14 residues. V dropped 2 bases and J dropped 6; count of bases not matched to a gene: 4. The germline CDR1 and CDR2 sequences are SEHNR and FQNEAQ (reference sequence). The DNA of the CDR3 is TGTGCCAGCAGCTTAATGGGACAGTCCAATGAGCAGTTCTTC. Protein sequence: CASSLMGQSNEQFF.

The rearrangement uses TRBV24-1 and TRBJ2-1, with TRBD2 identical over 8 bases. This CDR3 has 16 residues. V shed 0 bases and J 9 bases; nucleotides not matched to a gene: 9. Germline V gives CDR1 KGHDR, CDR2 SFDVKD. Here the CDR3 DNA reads TGTGCCACCAGTGATTTGCGGTCTAGCGGGCCCAGTGAGCAGTTCTTC. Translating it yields CATSDLRSSGPSEQFF.

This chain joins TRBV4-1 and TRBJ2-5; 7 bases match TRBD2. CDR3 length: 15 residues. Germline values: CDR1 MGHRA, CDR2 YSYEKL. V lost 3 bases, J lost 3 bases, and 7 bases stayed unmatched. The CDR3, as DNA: TGCGCCAGCAGCCATCAACTAGCGAAGAAAGAGACCCAGTACTTC. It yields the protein CASSHQLAKKETQYF.

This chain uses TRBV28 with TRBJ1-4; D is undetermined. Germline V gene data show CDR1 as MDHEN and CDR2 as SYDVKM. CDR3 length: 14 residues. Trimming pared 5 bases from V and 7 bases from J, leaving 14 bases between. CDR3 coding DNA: TGTGCCAGCAGTAGGACCACTTGGGGTGAAAAACTGTTTTTT. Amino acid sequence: CASSRTTWGEKLFF.

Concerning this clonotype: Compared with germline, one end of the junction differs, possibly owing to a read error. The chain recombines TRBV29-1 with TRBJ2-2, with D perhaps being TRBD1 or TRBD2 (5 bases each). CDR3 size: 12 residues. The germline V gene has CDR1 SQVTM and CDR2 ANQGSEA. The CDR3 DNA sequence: TGCAGCGTGCCCCTGGGGACCGGGGAGCTGTTGTTT. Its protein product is CSVPLGTGELLF.

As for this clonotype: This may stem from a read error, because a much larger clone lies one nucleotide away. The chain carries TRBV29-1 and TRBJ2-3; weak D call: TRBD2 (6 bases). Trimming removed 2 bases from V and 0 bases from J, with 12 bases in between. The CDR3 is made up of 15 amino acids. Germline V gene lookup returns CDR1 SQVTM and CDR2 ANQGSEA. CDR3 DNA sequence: TGCAGCGTTGAAAGAGGCGGGAATAGCACAGATACGCAGTATTTT. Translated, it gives CSVERGGNSTDTQYF.

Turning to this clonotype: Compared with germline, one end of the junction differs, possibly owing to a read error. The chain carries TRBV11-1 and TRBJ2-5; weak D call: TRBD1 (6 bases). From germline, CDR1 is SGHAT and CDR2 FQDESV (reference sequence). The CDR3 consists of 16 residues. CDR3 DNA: TGTGTCAGCAGCTCCCCCCGGGGACACATACGAGAGACCCAGTACTTC. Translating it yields CVSSSPRGHIRETQYF. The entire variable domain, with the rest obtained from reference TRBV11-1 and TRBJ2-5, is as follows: EAEVAQSPRYKITEKSQAVAFWCDPISGHATLYWYRQILGQGPELLVQFQDESVVDDSQLPKDRFSAERLKGVDSTLKIQPAELGDSAMYLCVSSSPRGHIRETQYFGPGTRLLVL.

The CDR3 loop is CASSLTRGPFYEQYF. In DNA, the CDR3 is TGTGCCAGCAGCTTAACGAGGGGGCCCTTTTACGAGCAGTACTTC. This chain uses TRBV13 with TRBJ2-7; 7 bases agree with TRBD1. This CDR3 contains 15 residues. The germline gives CDR1 PRHDT, CDR2 FYEKMQ (reference sequence). V gave up 2 bases and J gave up 4 bases; unmatched junction bases: 8.

The CDR3 sequence: CASSYSKQGAGNTIYF. CDR3 nucleotides: TGTGCCAGCAGTTACTCCAAACAGGGGGCGGGAAACACCATATATTTT. This chain links TRBV6-6 with TRBJ1-3; TRBD1 matches 9 bases. V lost 0 bases and J lost 4; bases outside the gene matches: 4. This CDR3 is built from 16 residues. The germline V gene has CDR1 MNHNY and CDR2 SVGAGI (reference sequence).

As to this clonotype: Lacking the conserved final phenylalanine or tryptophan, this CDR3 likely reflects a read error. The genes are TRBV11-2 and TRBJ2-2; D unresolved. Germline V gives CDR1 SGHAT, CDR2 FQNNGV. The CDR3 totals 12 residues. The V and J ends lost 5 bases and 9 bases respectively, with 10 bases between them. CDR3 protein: CASSLFGRELFS. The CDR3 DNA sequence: TGTGCCAGCAGCCTCTTCGGACGGGAGCTGTTTTCT.

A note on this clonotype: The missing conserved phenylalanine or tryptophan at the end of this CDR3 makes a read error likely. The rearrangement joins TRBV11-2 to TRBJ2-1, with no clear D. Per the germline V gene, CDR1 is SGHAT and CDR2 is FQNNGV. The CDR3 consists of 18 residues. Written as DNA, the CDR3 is TGTGCCAGTAGCTCATCCGGTAGACTGAAGGTGTCTATGGATGAGCAGTTCTTA. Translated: CASSSSGRLKVSMDEQFL.

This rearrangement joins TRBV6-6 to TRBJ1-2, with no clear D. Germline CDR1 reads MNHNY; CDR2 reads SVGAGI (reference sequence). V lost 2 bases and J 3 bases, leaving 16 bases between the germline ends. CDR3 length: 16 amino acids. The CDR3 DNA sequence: TGTGCCAGCAGTTACGGGCAGCCCGCGTGGTACTATGGCTACACCTTC. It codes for CASSYGQPAWYYGYTF.

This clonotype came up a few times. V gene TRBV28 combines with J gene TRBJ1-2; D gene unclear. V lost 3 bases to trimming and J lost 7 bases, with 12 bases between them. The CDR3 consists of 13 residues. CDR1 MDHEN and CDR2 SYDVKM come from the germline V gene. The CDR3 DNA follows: TGTGCCAGCAGTTTCGGGTCCCGGGGTGGCTACACCTTC. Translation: CASSFGSRGGYTF.

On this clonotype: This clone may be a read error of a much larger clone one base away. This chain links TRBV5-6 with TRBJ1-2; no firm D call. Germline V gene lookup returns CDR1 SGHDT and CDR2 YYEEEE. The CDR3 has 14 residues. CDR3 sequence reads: CASRLEGFRYGYTF. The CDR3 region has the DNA TGTGCCAGCCGCTTGGAAGGATTTCGGTATGGCTACACCTTC.

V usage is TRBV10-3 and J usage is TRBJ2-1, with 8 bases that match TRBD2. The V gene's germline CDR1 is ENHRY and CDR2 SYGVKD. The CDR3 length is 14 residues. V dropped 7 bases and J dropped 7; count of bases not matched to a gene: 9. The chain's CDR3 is CAIKSGGGINEQFF. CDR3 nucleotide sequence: TGTGCCATCAAATCGGGGGGGGGGATTAATGAGCAGTTCTTC.

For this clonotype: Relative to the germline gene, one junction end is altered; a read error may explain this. CDR3 bases: TGTCCCAGCAGTTTGGCCTTAGCGGGGGGGGGGCAGTCCTTC. It codes for CPSSLALAGGGQSF. The rearrangement uses TRBV11-2 and TRBJ2-1; the match to TRBD2 covers 11 bases. CDR3 length: 14 residues. The germline CDR1 and CDR2 sequences are SGHAT and FQNNGV.

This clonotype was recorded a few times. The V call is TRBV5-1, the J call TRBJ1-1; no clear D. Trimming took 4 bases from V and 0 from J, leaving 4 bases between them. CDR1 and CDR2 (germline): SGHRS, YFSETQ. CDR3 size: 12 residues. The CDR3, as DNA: TGCGCCAGCAGCGCTTTGAACACTGAAGCTTTCTTT. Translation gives CASSALNTEAFF.

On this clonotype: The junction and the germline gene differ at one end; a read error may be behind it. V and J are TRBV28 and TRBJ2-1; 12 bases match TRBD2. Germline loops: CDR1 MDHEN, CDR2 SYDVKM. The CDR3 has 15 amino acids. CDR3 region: CASSFSSGRVYERFF. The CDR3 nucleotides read TGTGCCAGCAGTTTTTCTAGCGGGAGGGTTTATGAGCGGTTCTTC.

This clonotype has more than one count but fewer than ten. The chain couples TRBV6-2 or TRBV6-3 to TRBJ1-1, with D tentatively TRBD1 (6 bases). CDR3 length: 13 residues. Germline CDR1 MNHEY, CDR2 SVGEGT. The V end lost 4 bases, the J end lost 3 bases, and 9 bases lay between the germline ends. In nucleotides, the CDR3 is TGTGCCAGCAGTTGGACAGTCGACACTGAAGCTTTCTTT. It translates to CASSWTVDTEAFF.